Shown below are 27 T cell receptor beta chains from a single sample sequenced in a study of cytomegalovirus exposure and HLA in healthy donors. With 60 Vbeta and 13 Jbeta primers, the PCR was carried out. The method was immunoSEQ multiplex PCR; TCRdb's version includes in-frame clones alone and lacks a portion of them. Of 90,000 to 100,000 clones in the sample, about 74% were seen once. Source material: PBMCs. The receptors stem from a male donor in good health and CMV-seronegative.

This clone appeared a few times. The chain carries TRBV5-6 and TRBJ2-7; tentatively, D is TRBD1 (5 bases). The V gene's germline CDR1 is SGHDT and CDR2 YYEEEE. The V end was cut by 4 bases, the J end by 3 bases, with 11 bases between. The CDR3 covers 13 residues. CDR3 region: CASSPWGGYEQYF. DNA for the CDR3: TGTGCCAGCAGCCCCTGGGGCGGCTACGAGCAGTACTTC.

The chain joins TRBV30 to TRBJ2-7; tentative D call: TRBD1 (6 bases). The CDR3 length is 14 residues. The germline CDR1 and CDR2 sequences are GTSNPN and SVGIG (reference sequence). With 0 bases removed from V and 2 bases from J, the gap between germline ends came to 11 bases. CDR3 protein: CAWSVQGGPYEQYF. CDR3 DNA sequence: TGTGCCTGGAGTGTACAAGGGGGACCCTACGAGCAGTACTTC.

This clone was counted only a few times. The genes are TRBV5-1 and TRBJ2-7, with TRBD1 matching 9 bases. CDR3 size: 15 residues. The germline gives CDR1 SGHRS, CDR2 YFSETQ. V trimming: 0 bases; J trimming: 4 bases; junction bases outside the gene matches: 5. The CDR3 sequence: CASSLDGTGKYEQYF. The CDR3 DNA reads as TGCGCCAGCAGCTTGGATGGGACAGGGAAATACGAGCAGTACTTC.

The count of this clone is one. The chain employs TRBV7-8 and TRBJ2-1; 7 bases are a match to TRBD1. The germline V gene encodes CDR1 SGHVS and CDR2 FQNEAQ. V shed 2 bases, J shed 1 base, and the junction held 2 bases outside the gene matches. The CDR3 has 15 residues. DNA for the CDR3: TGTGCCAGCAGCTTATTGGGACAGTCCTACAATGAGCAGTTCTTC. Translation: CASSLLGQSYNEQFF.

Notes on this clone: One end of the junction does not line up with germline, which may come from a read error. The chain combines TRBV6-1 with TRBJ1-4, with 7 bases fitting TRBD1. Germline V gene lookup returns CDR1 MNHNS and CDR2 SASEGT. The CDR3 has 12 amino acids. In nucleotides, the CDR3 is TGTGCCAGCAGTGAAGTTCCAGGACAGGCGATTTTT. Translated, it gives CASSEVPGQAIF.

The CDR3 protein is CSVEEGRVPYEQYF. The CDR3 DNA follows: TGCAGCGTTGAAGAAGGCAGGGTCCCCTACGAGCAGTACTTC. The chain uses TRBV29-1 and TRBJ2-7; D is possibly TRBD1 (5 bases). Germline lookup yields CDR1 SQVTM and CDR2 ANQGSEA. V lost 0 bases, J lost 2 bases, and 11 bases lay in between. The CDR3 has 14 amino acids.

The chain carries TRBV14 and TRBJ2-1; 7 positions agree with TRBD2. The ends lost 4 bases at V and 1 base at J; junction bases unmatched: 4. Germline V gene sequence: CDR1 SGHDN, CDR2 FVKESK. The CDR3 is 15 amino acids. CDR3 loop: CASSRGAGSYNEQFF. CDR3 bases: TGTGCCAGCAGCCGAGGAGCGGGATCCTACAATGAGCAGTTCTTC.

This clone appeared a few times. The chain carries TRBV19 and TRBJ1-2, with 7 nucleotides matching TRBD1. Germline CDR1 reads LNHDA; CDR2 reads SQIVND (reference sequence). This CDR3 has 13 residues. V was clipped by 9 bases and J by 4 bases; unmatched bases: 8. CDR3: CASGDSSGYGYTF. CDR3 nucleotides: TGTGCCAGCGGGGACAGCTCCGGCTATGGCTACACCTTC.

The V call is TRBV18, the J call TRBJ2-1, with a tentative D call TRBD2 (6 bases). The CDR3 sequence is 16 residues long. Germline CDR1 and CDR2: KGHSH and LQKENI. Trimming removed 2 bases from V and 2 bases from J, with 13 bases in between. CDR3 bases: TGTGCCAGCTCACCAGCAAGCGGAGGGACCTACAATGAGCAGTTCTTC. It yields the protein CASSPASGGTYNEQFF. Full variable domain (outside the CDR3, taken from reference TRBV18 and TRBJ2-1): NAGVMQNPRHLVRRRGQEARLRCSPMKGHSHVYWYRQLPEEGLKFMVYLQKENIIDESGMPKERFSAEFPKEGPSILRIQQVVRGDSAAYFCASSPASGGTYNEQFFGPGTRLTVL.

The chain has TRBV11-2 and TRBJ1-1; no firm D call. Germline lookup yields CDR1 SGHAT and CDR2 FQNNGV. V was clipped by 3 bases and J by 3 bases, with 5 bases between them. This CDR3 is built from 12 residues. The CDR3 here is CASSFTDTEAFF. The CDR3 DNA sequence: TGTGCCAGCAGCTTTACGGACACTGAAGCTTTCTTT.

This clone was seen more than once but under ten times. The chain links TRBV7-2 to TRBJ2-2; 9 nucleotides line up with TRBD2. The CDR3 is 16 residues long. V trimming: 5 bases; J trimming: 5 bases; junction bases outside the gene matches: 9. CDR1 and CDR2 from the germline V gene are SGHTA and FQGNSA. CDR3 sequence: CASSKHSGRGTGELFF. The CDR3 nucleotides are TGTGCCAGCAGCAAACATAGCGGGAGAGGTACCGGGGAGCTGTTTTTT. The full variable domain, its missing parts supplied by reference TRBV7-2 and TRBJ2-2, is GAGVSQSPSNKVTEKGKDVELRCDPISGHTALYWYRQSLGQGLEFLIYFQGNSAPDKSGLPSDRFSAERTGGSVSTLTIQRTQQEDSAVYLCASSKHSGRGTGELFFGEGSRLTVL.

CDR3 nucleotide sequence: TGCGCCAGCAGCAGGGGGAGGACAGGGGAGAACACCGGGGAGCTGTTTTTT. This codes for CASSRGRTGENTGELFF. The gene calls are TRBV5-1 and TRBJ2-2, with TRBD1 matching 9 bases. Germline trimming cut 4 bases from V and 1 base from J; bases unmatched to any gene: 8. The germline V gene has CDR1 SGHRS and CDR2 YFSETQ. The CDR3 loop spans 17 amino acids.

The chain links TRBV4-1 to TRBJ2-1; TRBD1 matches 8 bases. Per the germline V gene, CDR1 is MGHRA and CDR2 is YSYEKL. After removal of 3 bases from V and 5 bases from J, the junction contained 12 bases not matched to a gene. The CDR3 spans 17 residues. CDR3 DNA: TGCGCCAGCAGCCAGAGACAGGGGCGGGGCGCGGACAATGAGCAGTTCTTC. This codes for CASSQRQGRGADNEQFF.

V is TRBV28 and J is TRBJ1-1; 7 nucleotides line up with TRBD1. After removal of 5 bases from V and 0 bases from J, the junction contained 6 bases not matched to a gene. Per the germline V gene, CDR1 is MDHEN and CDR2 is SYDVKM. The CDR3 sequence is 15 residues long. The DNA of the CDR3 is TGTGCCAGCAGTCTTAACAGGGGAATGAACACTGAAGCTTTCTTT. Translated, it gives CASSLNRGMNTEAFF.

This CDR3 reads CASSYSFDRGNTEAFF. The CDR3 DNA reads as TGTGCCAGCAGTTACTCCTTCGACAGGGGTAACACTGAAGCTTTCTTT. This chain joins TRBV6-5 and TRBJ1-1; 8 positions match TRBD1. V lost 0 bases, J lost 2 bases, and 5 bases stayed unmatched. In germline, CDR1 is MNHEY, CDR2 SVGAGI. This CDR3 spans 16 amino acids.

V gene TRBV6-1 combines with J gene TRBJ2-5; TRBD1 is a possible D gene (5 bases). The V end was cut by 1 base, the J end by 1 base, with 7 bases between. From germline, CDR1 is MNHNS and CDR2 SASEGT. The CDR3 covers 14 residues. For the CDR3, the DNA is TGTGCCAGCAGTGAAGGGACAACCCAAGAGACCCAGTACTTC. Encoded protein: CASSEGTTQETQYF.

V and J are TRBV27 and TRBJ1-5, with TRBD1 identical over 7 bases. Trimming cost V 6 bases and J 7 bases; bases outside gene matches: 12. This CDR3 has 15 residues. Germline V gene sequence: CDR1 MNHEY, CDR2 SMNVEV (reference sequence). CDR3 DNA: TGTGCCAGCAGGTACAGGGGTAGAGGGGAGCAGCCCCAGCATTTT. As protein: CASRYRGRGEQPQHF.

The rearrangement links TRBV29-1 to TRBJ2-3, with 13 bases fitting TRBD2. This CDR3 has 16 amino acids. The germline V gene encodes CDR1 SQVTM and CDR2 ANQGSEA. V shed 5 bases, J shed 0 bases, and the junction held 5 bases outside the gene matches. The CDR3 is CSVFGLAGASTDTQYF. CDR3 DNA: TGCAGCGTTTTCGGACTAGCGGGAGCTAGCACAGATACGCAGTATTTT.

The chain couples TRBV29-1 to TRBJ1-1, with D hard to call. The CDR3 totals 13 residues. The germline gives CDR1 SQVTM, CDR2 ANQGSEA. V gave up 4 bases and J gave up 0 bases, with 9 bases separating them. The CDR3 loop is CSVVYSLNTEAFF. DNA of the CDR3: TGCAGCGTTGTATACTCCTTGAACACTGAAGCTTTCTTT.

As DNA, the CDR3 is TGTGCCACCAGCAGTACCGCAGGCGGGGAGACCCAGTACTTC. Its translation: CATSSTAGGETQYF. The genes are TRBV15 and TRBJ2-5, with D possibly being TRBD2 (5 bases). Looked up from germline, CDR1 is LNHNV and CDR2 is YYDKDF (reference sequence). This CDR3 comprises 14 residues. V lost 3 bases, J lost 5 bases, and 13 bases lay in between.

The chain is built from TRBV9 and TRBJ2-3; D perhaps matches TRBD2 (6 bases). V lost 0 bases, J lost 0 bases, and 11 bases lay in between. Germline-derived CDR1 and CDR2 are SGDLS and YYNGEE. CDR3 size: 16 residues. The CDR3 loop is CASSVGPSDSTDTQYF. The CDR3 region has the DNA TGTGCCAGCAGCGTAGGCCCTAGCGATAGCACAGATACGCAGTATTTT.

The chain links TRBV5-1 to TRBJ2-7, with 10 nucleotides matching TRBD1. V was pared by 6 bases and J by 3 bases, with 6 bases of the junction left unmatched. CDR1 SGHRS and CDR2 YFSETQ come from the germline V gene. The CDR3 sequence is 14 residues long. The CDR3 loop is CASNSGTGVYEQYF. The CDR3 DNA reads TGCGCCAGCAATTCCGGGACAGGGGTCTACGAGCAGTACTTC.

This clone turned up a few times. CDR3 residues: CASSSTSSGGRHYGYTF. DNA for the CDR3: TGTGCCAGCAGCTCGACTTCGTCAGGGGGACGCCACTATGGCTACACCTTC. The chain recombines TRBV7-9 with TRBJ1-2; 7 positions agree with TRBD1. The V segment lost 4 bases and the J segment 3 bases; nucleotides outside the gene matches: 14. CDR3 length equals 17 residues. CDR1 is SEHNR, CDR2 FQNEAQ, per germline (reference sequence).

The chain combines TRBV30 with TRBJ2-7; 11 positions agree with TRBD1. This CDR3 has 18 residues. Trimming cost V 2 bases and J 0 bases; bases outside gene matches: 12. Germline V gene sequence: CDR1 GTSNPN, CDR2 SVGIG (reference sequence). The CDR3 DNA reads as TGTGCCTGGAGTCAGAGGGACAGGGGGGGGCCGGTCTCCTACGAGCAGTACTTC. The encoded protein is CAWSQRDRGGPVSYEQYF.

This clone was detected only once. V gene TRBV18 combines with J gene TRBJ2-1; TRBD1 agrees at 8 bases. Germline lookup yields CDR1 KGHSH and CDR2 LQKENI. V shed 3 bases, J shed 3 bases, and the junction held 4 bases outside the gene matches. This CDR3 comprises 15 residues. The CDR3: CASSPTGDIYNEQFF. CDR3 coding DNA: TGTGCCAGCTCACCGACAGGGGACATCTACAATGAGCAGTTCTTC.

This clone was counted a few times. This chain links TRBV5-1 with TRBJ2-1, with 7 bases fitting TRBD2. CDR1 and CDR2 from the germline V gene are SGHRS and YFSETQ. The CDR3 has 15 amino acids. After removal of 2 bases from V and 2 bases from J, the junction contained 4 bases not matched to a gene. The CDR3 DNA reads as TGCGCCAGCAGCTTAGCGGGACCAACCTACAATGAGCAGTTCTTC. Translated: CASSLAGPTYNEQFF.

This clone was found a few times. This rearrangement joins TRBV6-5 to TRBJ2-1, with TRBD2 identical over 9 bases. CDR3 size: 14 residues. CDR1 and CDR2 from the germline V gene are MNHEY and SVGAGI. V was clipped by 4 bases and J by 8 bases; unmatched bases: 6. CDR3 residues: CASSSSGNLYEQFF. In DNA form, the CDR3 reads TGTGCCAGCAGTTCTAGCGGGAATTTGTATGAGCAGTTCTTC.